Each of the 23 T cell receptor beta chains below was sequenced from the same sample in a study of blood T cell repertoires in COVID-19. This table comes from immunoSEQ multiplex PCR, and its TCRdb copy is limited to in-frame clones, with some not included. The sample has about 210,000 clones, over 75% seen once. The sequenced material came from peripheral blood. The receptor source for this set is a woman in her thirties or forties with acute or convalescent COVID-19.

CDR3 region: CASSQDGGWTQYF. Here the CDR3 DNA reads TGCGCCAGCAGCCAAGATGGCGGCTGGACCCAGTACTTC. The chain employs TRBV4-1 and TRBJ2-5, with unresolved D. The V and J ends lost 0 bases and 7 bases respectively, with 9 bases between them. The germline CDR1 and CDR2 sequences are MGHRA and YSYEKL. This CDR3 spans 13 amino acids.

Here the CDR3 reads CAWSGTANYGYTF. CDR3 DNA: TGTGCCTGGAGTGGGACAGCAAACTATGGCTACACCTTC. The rearrangement uses TRBV30 and TRBJ1-2; D possibly corresponds to TRBD1 (6 bases). This CDR3 region has 13 residues. The V gene lost 1 base and the J gene lost 2 bases, with 8 bases spanning the gap. Per the germline V gene, CDR1 is GTSNPN and CDR2 is SVGIG (reference sequence).

V usage is TRBV12-3 or TRBV12-4 and J usage is TRBJ2-2; D may be TRBD2 (6 bases). The CDR3 is 13 amino acids. V was pared by 6 bases and J by 2 bases, with 7 bases between. The CDR3 DNA follows: TGTGCCAGCAGAGGACTAAACACCGGGGAGCTGTTTTTT. The encoded protein is CASRGLNTGELFF.

Remarks on this clone: One end of the junction varies from germline; a read error may be responsible. This chain connects TRBV9 to TRBJ1-2; 8 nucleotides line up with TRBD1. This CDR3 contains 10 residues. Germline CDR1 is SGDLS and CDR2 is YYNGEE. CDR3 residues: CASSGRDRCF. CDR3 nucleotide sequence: TGTGCCAGCAGCGGCCGGGACAGGTGTTTC. Variable domain in full (rest from reference TRBV9 and TRBJ1-2): DSGVTQTPKHLITATGQRVTLRCSPRSGDLSVYWYQQSLDQGLQFLIQYYNGEERAKGNILERFSAQQFPDLHSELNLSSLELGDSALYFCASSGRDRCFGSGTRLTVV.

The chain employs TRBV24-1 and TRBJ2-4, with a possible D match to TRBD2 (6 bases). Germline assignment: CDR1 KGHDR and CDR2 SFDVKD. The V end was cut by 2 bases, the J end by 3 bases, with 10 bases between. This CDR3 spans 15 amino acids. In DNA form, the CDR3 reads TGTGCCACCAGTGATTCGCAGGGAGGCAAAAACATTCAGTACTTC. Translated, it gives CATSDSQGGKNIQYF.

The V call is TRBV12-3 or TRBV12-4, the J call TRBJ1-1; 7 bases map to TRBD1. With V trimmed by 6 bases and J by 11 bases, 12 bases remained unmatched. This CDR3 is 13 amino acids long. CDR3 nucleotides: TGTGCCAGCAGAACACAGGGGATAGTAAGGGCTTTCTTT. Its translation: CASRTQGIVRAFF.

The chain joins TRBV2 to TRBJ1-4; 9 bases match TRBD1. The junction had 4 bases not matched to a gene; V was cut back by 4 bases and J by 7 bases. The CDR3 covers 14 residues. Germline loops: CDR1 SNHLY, CDR2 FYNNEI. The CDR3: CASSGGQGGEKLFF. The CDR3 nucleotides are TGTGCCAGCAGTGGGGGACAGGGAGGTGAAAAACTGTTTTTT.

The rearrangement uses TRBV4-1 and TRBJ1-4; 7 bases match TRBD1. The ends lost 4 bases at V and 7 bases at J; junction bases unmatched: 9. The CDR3 runs 15 residues. Germline assignment: CDR1 MGHRA and CDR2 YSYEKL. Written as DNA, the CDR3 is TGCGCCAGCAGCCTTAAACAGGGGTTGGGTGAAAAACTGTTTTTT. It specifies CASSLKQGLGEKLFF.

The chain employs TRBV15 and TRBJ1-2; the D is unclear. The V end was cut by 0 bases, the J end by 6 bases, with 14 bases between. The CDR3 extends over 15 amino acids. The germline V gene encodes CDR1 LNHNV and CDR2 YYDKDF (reference sequence). The CDR3 loop reads CATSRDGLGLDGYTF. The CDR3 DNA sequence: TGTGCCACCAGCAGAGATGGACTGGGTTTGGATGGCTACACCTTC. The whole variable domain, remainder taken from reference TRBV15 and TRBJ1-2, is DAMVIQNPRYQVTQFGKPVTLSCSQTLNHNVMYWYQQKSSQAPKLLFHYYDKDFNNEADTPDNFQSRRPNTSFCFLDIRSPGLGDTAMYLCATSRDGLGLDGYTFGSGTRLTVV.

With respect to this clone: A read error may account for a junction end that differs from germline. The chain couples TRBV27 to TRBJ1-2, with a possible D match to TRBD1 (6 bases). Germline V gene data show CDR1 as MNHEY and CDR2 as SMNVEV (reference sequence). The CDR3 consists of 15 residues. The CDR3 region has the DNA TGTGCCAGCAGTGGGCTCAGGGGCCCTAAGTATGGCTACACCTTC. As protein: CASSGLRGPKYGYTF.

The V and J genes are TRBV5-1 and TRBJ2-3; D may be TRBD2 (6 bases). The CDR3 runs 15 residues. V lost 0 bases and J lost 1, with 9 bases in between. CDR1 is SGHRS, CDR2 YFSETQ, per germline. The CDR3 here is CASSLGPGGTDTQYF. Here the CDR3 DNA reads TGCGCCAGCAGCTTGGGGCCGGGAGGCACAGATACGCAGTATTTT. Full variable domain (missing parts from reference TRBV5-1 and TRBJ2-3): KAGVTQTPRYLIKTRGQQVTLSCSPISGHRSVSWYQQTPGQGLQFLFEYFSETQRNKGNFPGRFSGRQFSNSRSEMNVSTLELGDSALYLCASSLGPGGTDTQYFGPGTRLTVL.

This clone showed up just once. V and J are TRBV2 and TRBJ2-7, with TRBD1 matching 8 bases. Germline V lookup: CDR1 SNHLY, CDR2 FYNNEI. Losses at the gene ends were 7 bases for V and 4 bases for J; bases not matched to a gene: 6. The CDR3 has 13 amino acids. The CDR3 spells CASTPGGRYEQYV. CDR3 bases: TGTGCCAGCACACCAGGGGGCCGATACGAGCAGTACGTC.

This clone appeared once. The chain couples TRBV6-1 to TRBJ2-3, with 11 bases lining up with TRBD2. CDR3 length: 17 residues. CDR1 and CDR2 (germline): MNHNS, SASEGT. The trim removed 3 bases at V and 6 bases at J, leaving 11 bases unmatched. The CDR3 DNA sequence: TGTGCCAGCAGTGAGTCTAGCGGGGGGCCGACCCGTGATACGCAGTATTTT. Protein product: CASSESSGGPTRDTQYF.

This clone was seen once. V and J are TRBV7-3 and TRBJ1-6, with D perhaps TRBD1 (5 bases). V shed 1 base and J shed 8 bases, with 12 bases lying between them. The CDR3 runs 15 residues. CDR1 and CDR2 from the germline V gene are SGHTA and FQGTGA. Written as DNA, the CDR3 is TGTGCCAGCAGCTTAAACGGGGGTCGCGATTCACCCCTCCACTTT. Residues: CASSLNGGRDSPLHF. Filled out from reference TRBV7-3 and TRBJ1-6, the complete variable domain reads GAGVSQTPSNKVTEKGKYVELRCDPISGHTALYWYRQSLGQGPEFLIYFQGTGAADDSGLPNDRFFAVRPEGSVSTLKIQRTERGDSAVYLCASSLNGGRDSPLHFGNGTRLTVT.

Of note for this clone: The junction differs from germline at one of its ends, possibly a read error. The CDR3 DNA reads as TGTGCCATCAGCGGGGGGGCGGCTTTCAATGAGCAGTTCTTC. Its translation is CAISGGAAFNEQFF. V usage is TRBV11-2 and J usage is TRBJ2-1, with 10 positions matching TRBD2. There are 14 residues in the CDR3. Germline-derived CDR1 and CDR2 are SGHAT and FQNNGV.

The chain is built from TRBV10-3 and TRBJ2-1; 10 bases match TRBD1. V lost 5 bases, J lost 6 bases, and 1 base stayed unmatched. Germline lookup yields CDR1 ENHRY and CDR2 SYGVKD. This CDR3 spans 13 amino acids. The CDR3 nucleotides read TGTGCCATCAGTAGGGACAGGGGCAATGAGCAGTTCTTC. It specifies CAISRDRGNEQFF.

Remarks on this clone: The sample contains more than one DNA sequence encoding this CDR3. The V call is TRBV18, the J call TRBJ2-3; 11 bases fit TRBD2. The ends lost 2 bases at V and 1 base at J; junction bases unmatched: 5. The germline V gene has CDR1 KGHSH and CDR2 LQKENI. The CDR3 runs 17 residues. The CDR3: CASSPIAGGPGTDTQYF. As DNA, the CDR3 is TGTGCCAGCTCACCAATAGCGGGGGGGCCGGGCACAGATACGCAGTATTTT.

The genes are TRBV19 and TRBJ1-1; D is unclear. Germline V lookup: CDR1 LNHDA, CDR2 SQIVND (reference sequence). The CDR3 runs to 16 residues. V gave up 1 base and J gave up 2 bases, with 14 bases separating them. CDR3 in amino acids: CASSIGAIERNTEAFF. The CDR3 DNA sequence: TGTGCCAGTAGTATAGGGGCGATTGAACGTAACACTGAAGCTTTCTTT.

This chain links TRBV5-6 with TRBJ1-2; D is uncertain. The CDR3 runs to 13 residues. Germline CDR1 and CDR2: SGHDT and YYEEEE. Deletions cut 4 bases from V and 1 base from J, with 8 bases between. CDR3 amino acids: CASSAMYNYGYTF. CDR3 bases: TGTGCCAGCAGCGCTATGTATAACTATGGCTACACCTTC. Based on the CDR3 plus reference TRBV5-6 and TRBJ1-2, the full variable domain is DAGVTQSPTHLIKTRGQQVTLRCSPKSGHDTVSWYQQALGQGPQFIFQYYEEEERQRGNFPDRFSGHQFPNYSSELNVNALLLGDSALYLCASSAMYNYGYTFGSGTRLTVV.

CDR3 coding DNA: TGTGCCAGTAGTCTCCGTGATAGCTCAGATACGCAGTATTTT. Its translation: CASSLRDSSDTQYF. The J gene is TRBJ2-3, the V gene TRBV19; D not resolved. The CDR3 is 14 residues long. Germline CDR1 reads LNHDA; CDR2 reads SQIVND (reference sequence). Trimming removed 5 bases from V and 4 bases from J, with 13 bases in between.

The CDR3 nucleotides read TGTGCCAGTACCTCCGACAGTCTCTATGGCTACACCTTC. This translates into CASTSDSLYGYTF. The rearrangement joins TRBV19 to TRBJ1-2; D is possibly TRBD1 (5 bases). V was clipped by 7 bases and J by 4 bases, with 13 bases between them. This CDR3 region has 13 residues. Germline-derived CDR1 and CDR2 are LNHDA and SQIVND (reference sequence). Together with reference TRBV19 and TRBJ1-2, the CDR3 gives the full variable domain: DGGITQSPKYLFRKEGQNVTLSCEQNLNHDAMYWYRQDPGQGLRLIYYSQIVNDFQKGDIAEGYSVSREKKESFPLTVTSAQKNPTAFYLCASTSDSLYGYTFGSGTRLTVV.

V is TRBV2 and J is TRBJ1-2; TRBD1 aligns across 9 bases. Germline-derived CDR1 and CDR2 are SNHLY and FYNNEI. With V trimmed by 6 bases and J by 4 bases, 3 bases remained unmatched. This CDR3 is 13 amino acids long. CDR3 in DNA: TGTGCCAGCAGAGGGACAGGGACCTATGGCTACACCTTC. Amino acid sequence: CASRGTGTYGYTF.

The chain couples TRBV12-5 to TRBJ1-4; 7 bases line up with TRBD1. This CDR3 region has 15 residues. The trim removed 6 bases at V and 6 bases at J, leaving 10 bases unmatched. The germline gives CDR1 LGHNT, CDR2 FRNRAP. The CDR3 bases are TGTGCTAGTGGAACCTTCAACAGGGGTCATGAAAAACTGTTTTTT. It encodes CASGTFNRGHEKLFF.